This passage covers 12 T cell receptor beta chains from one sample sequenced in a study of cytomegalovirus exposure and HLA in healthy donors. PCR used 60 Vbeta primers and 13 Jbeta primers. The method was immunoSEQ multiplex PCR; TCRdb's version includes in-frame clones alone and lacks a portion of them. The data hold 100,000 to 150,000 clones, with 70% to 85% observed a single time. Sequenced input: PBMCs. The receptor set was obtained from an older woman in good health and CMV-seropositive.

About this clone: One junction end does not reproduce the germline sequence, and a read error may be involved. V usage is TRBV13 and J usage is TRBJ2-3, with a tentative D call TRBD1 (6 bases). The CDR3 has 12 residues. The germline V gene encodes CDR1 PRHDT and CDR2 FYEKMQ (reference sequence). The CDR3 nucleotides are TGTGCCAGTGACAGGAGCACAGATACGCGGTATTTT. This encodes CASDRSTDTRYF.

This clone was recorded once. The rearrangement joins TRBV29-1 to TRBJ1-1; 7 bases are a match to TRBD1. The V gene end was trimmed by 0 bases and the J gene end by 3 bases; junction bases not matched to a gene: 7. Germline V lookup: CDR1 SQVTM, CDR2 ANQGSEA. The CDR3 covers 15 residues. The CDR3 loop reads CSVEDNRGADTEAFF. In DNA, the CDR3 is TGCAGCGTTGAAGACAACAGGGGCGCGGACACTGAAGCTTTCTTT.

This clone has more than one count but fewer than ten. The chain couples TRBV28 to TRBJ1-1, with D hard to call. This CDR3 comprises 11 residues. V was cut by 4 bases and J by 7 bases, with 7 bases left in between. In germline, CDR1 is MDHEN, CDR2 SYDVKM. This CDR3 is CASSSGIEAFF. CDR3 in DNA: TGTGCCAGCAGTTCGGGGATTGAAGCTTTCTTT.

J is TRBJ1-6 and V is TRBV2; 8 nucleotides agree with TRBD1. This CDR3 is 16 amino acids long. The V segment lost 5 bases and the J segment 12 bases; nucleotides outside the gene matches: 15. Germline loops: CDR1 SNHLY, CDR2 FYNNEI. CDR3 sequence reads: CASSPNTGQGIGPLHF. CDR3 coding DNA: TGTGCCAGCAGTCCAAACACCGGACAGGGTATTGGACCCCTCCACTTT.

V and J are TRBV10-2 and TRBJ1-2; TRBD1 aligns across 8 bases. With V trimmed by 5 bases and J by 5 bases, 4 bases remained unmatched. The germline V gene encodes CDR1 WSHSY and CDR2 SAAADI. The CDR3 has 13 residues. The CDR3 nucleotides read TGCGCCAGCAGTCAGGGGGCGCGGTATGGCTACACCTTC. Protein product: CASSQGARYGYTF.

The rearrangement joins TRBV11-2 to TRBJ2-7; 8 bases are shared with TRBD1. V lost 1 base and J lost 5; bases outside the gene matches: 7. In germline, CDR1 is SGHAT, CDR2 FQNNGV. CDR3 length: 15 residues. The DNA of the CDR3 is TGTGCCAGCAGCTTAGTGGACAGGGAATGGGACGAGCAGTACTTC. Its protein product is CASSLVDREWDEQYF.

This chain connects TRBV7-9 to TRBJ2-3; maybe TRBD1 (6 bases). V was clipped by 5 bases and J by 3 bases, with 15 bases between them. The CDR3 totals 15 residues. Germline values: CDR1 SEHNR, CDR2 FQNEAQ (reference sequence). This CDR3 reads CASSPGVDRTDTQYF. DNA of the CDR3: TGTGCCAGCAGCCCCGGGGTCGACAGGACAGATACGCAGTATTTT.

The CDR3 sequence is CARGQGLSDTQYF. The CDR3, as DNA: TGTGCCAGAGGACAGGGGCTATCAGATACGCAGTATTTT. The rearrangement links TRBV6-5 to TRBJ2-3, with 9 nucleotides matching TRBD1. V lost 9 bases and J lost 4; bases outside the gene matches: 5. The germline gives CDR1 MNHEY, CDR2 SVGAGI. The CDR3 has 13 amino acids.

This chain connects TRBV6-5 to TRBJ2-1; TRBD2 matches at 15 bases. Unmatched junction bases numbered 4, after V lost 0 bases and J lost 10 bases. The germline V gene has CDR1 MNHEY and CDR2 SVGAGI. The CDR3 consists of 16 residues. The DNA for the CDR3 is TGTGCCAGCAGTTACTCCGGACTAGCGGGGGGGAGAGAGCAGTTCTTC. As protein: CASSYSGLAGGREQFF.

V usage is TRBV29-1 and J usage is TRBJ1-1; 7 bases map to TRBD1. Germline V gene lookup returns CDR1 SQVTM and CDR2 ANQGSEA. V lost 7 bases, J lost 0 bases, and 5 bases stayed unmatched. This CDR3 contains 13 residues. The CDR3: CSGAQGMNTEAFF. The CDR3 nucleotides are TGCAGCGGGGCACAGGGGATGAACACTGAAGCTTTCTTT.

This chain links TRBV19 with TRBJ1-2; D not resolved. V lost 7 bases and J 3 bases, leaving 15 bases between the germline ends. The CDR3 covers 14 residues. Germline lookup yields CDR1 LNHDA and CDR2 SQIVND (reference sequence). The CDR3 sequence is CASTESGFDYGYTF. CDR3 DNA sequence: TGTGCCAGTACTGAGTCAGGCTTTGACTATGGCTACACCTTC. Supplemented by reference TRBV19 and TRBJ1-2, the full variable domain reads DGGITQSPKYLFRKEGQNVTLSCEQNLNHDAMYWYRQDPGQGLRLIYYSQIVNDFQKGDIAEGYSVSREKKESFPLTVTSAQKNPTAFYLCASTESGFDYGYTFGSGTRLTVV.

This clone was seen a few times. One end of the junction varies from germline; a read error may be responsible. The J gene is TRBJ2-2, the V gene TRBV7-9; TRBD1 matches 8 bases. This CDR3 region has 15 residues. CDR1 and CDR2 from the germline V gene are SEHNR and FQNEAQ (reference sequence). The CDR3 coding sequence is TGTTCCAGGAACGACAGGGGCGCCATCACCGGGGAGCTGTTTTTT. This gives the protein CSRNDRGAITGELFF.